The clone carrying this T cell receptor beta chain was counted only a few times. The CDR3 contains 12 residues. V was pared by 7 bases and J by 6 bases, with 13 bases between. As it was prepared, the TCRbeta library received unique molecular identifiers. MiXCR, run by TCRdb on the PCR reads, gives a single entry per CDR3 protein. Of about 480,000 distinct CDR3 sequences in the sample, under 15% were seen once. This entry is derived from a study of T-cell reconstitution after alpha-beta-depleted transplantation in children. The rearrangement uses TRBV12-3 or TRBV12-4 and TRBJ2-7; D not certain. The clonotype originates from a human donor who donated a stem cell graft to a child with combined immunodeficiency. The source material was PBMCs from the stem cell graft donor, sampled from the stem cell graft. The CDR3 region is CASTQFLAEQYF. The CDR3 DNA reads as TGTGCCAGCACCCAGTTTCTGGCCGAGCAGTACTTC.